This T cell receptor beta chain was retrieved from a study of CD8+CD57+ T cells in acquired aplastic anemia. Only patients with CD8+CD57+ cell expansion on flow cytometry were chosen for sequencing. Investigators profiled TCR beta VDJ and CDR3 from genomic DNA template. MiXCR, run by TCRdb on the reads, gives a single entry per CDR3 protein. This table has approximately 470,000 distinct CDR3 sequences, around 30% appearing once. Sequenced: sorted CD4+, CD8+, or CD8+CD57+ T cells (not recorded which) from PBMCs. The origin of this receptor is a human donor with aplastic anemia.

In DNA form, the CDR3 reads TGTGCCACCAGTTCAACAGGGGGAGGCACTGAAGCTTTCTTT. Residues: CATSSTGGGTEAFF. The chain joins TRBV24-1 to TRBJ1-1, with 8 bases matching TRBD1. The V gene end was trimmed by 6 bases and the J gene end by 4 bases; junction bases not matched to a gene: 6. CDR3 length: 14 amino acids. Per the germline V gene, CDR1 is KGHDR and CDR2 is SFDVKD.